This T cell receptor (beta chain) was recorded in a study of blood T cells in healthy people across ages. Healthy Caucasian individuals from Russia aged about 6 to 95 served as donors. Together with a sample-barcoded 5' primer, a J-beta primer mix was included in a second PCR lasting about 7 to 12 cycles. In TCRdb, the 5' RACE reads were re-called with MiXCR into one record per CDR3 protein. Here the sample spans roughly 1.6 million distinct CDR3 sequences, about 31% being singletons. CDR3 length: 14 residues. Trimming left V 6 bases short and J 12 bases short, with 18 bases between. Germline loops: CDR1 MNHEY, CDR2 SMNVEV (reference sequence).

This sequence originates from a woman in her thirties in good health. The V and J genes are TRBV27 and TRBJ1-6; D not resolved. Source material: blood. The CDR3 DNA is TGTGCCAGCAGCCAAATTCCCTGGGATTTACCCCTCCACTTT. Protein product: CASSQIPWDLPLHF.